The 21 T cell receptor beta chains below come from one sample, sequenced in a study of shared clonotypes between healthy human individuals. Clones were read by immunoSEQ multiplex PCR, and TCRdb kept only the in-frame ones, dropping some. The sample includes about 490,000 clones, about 80% seen only once; the top ten take around 12%. Sequenced input: PBMCs. Receptor source: a woman in her thirties or forties in good health. Some clones in this sample may be carry-over from other donors' samples.

The chain joins TRBV5-1 to TRBJ2-1, with D possibly being TRBD2 (5 bases). The CDR3 runs to 16 residues. Germline loops: CDR1 SGHRS, CDR2 YFSETQ. V was trimmed by 0 bases and J by 7 bases, leaving 17 bases between them. The CDR3 DNA is TGCGCCAGCAGCTTGGAAGCGACCCGCCGAGGGAATGAGCAGTTCTTC. Translating it yields CASSLEATRRGNEQFF.

This chain connects TRBV4-2 to TRBJ2-7; D perhaps matches TRBD2 (7 bases). Germline-derived CDR1 and CDR2 are LGHNA and YNFKEQ. This CDR3 spans 17 amino acids. V was clipped by 4 bases and J by 1 base, with 20 bases between them. The chain's CDR3 is CASSRQGSSGSSYEQYF. CDR3 DNA: TGTGCCAGCAGCCGGCAGGGGTCTAGCGGTTCTTCCTACGAGCAGTACTTC.

With respect to this clone: The same CDR3 can be traced to other DNA sequences in this sample. V is TRBV7-2 and J is TRBJ2-1, with a possible D match to TRBD2 (5 bases). Trimming took off 5 bases at V and 6 bases at J, with 8 bases between the two ends. There are 12 residues in the CDR3. Germline V gene data show CDR1 as SGHTA and CDR2 as FQGNSA. This chain's CDR3 is CASSPSGNEQFF. The CDR3, as DNA: TGTGCCAGCAGCCCCAGCGGCAATGAGCAGTTCTTC.

This chain links TRBV11-3 with TRBJ2-2; 7 positions match TRBD1. The V segment lost 5 bases and the J segment 4 bases; nucleotides outside the gene matches: 4. The CDR3 is 14 amino acids. Per germline, CDR1 SGHNT and CDR2 YENEEA. The CDR3 region has the DNA TGTGCCAGCAGCCTCCGGACAGGCACCGGGGAGCTGTTTTTT. This encodes CASSLRTGTGELFF.

This rearrangement joins TRBV19 to TRBJ2-2, with 10 bases aligning to TRBD2. The CDR3 length is 16 residues. Per the germline V gene, CDR1 is LNHDA and CDR2 is SQIVND (reference sequence). V trimming: 4 bases; J trimming: 1 base; junction bases outside the gene matches: 3. The CDR3 spells CASSSLAGENTGELFF. CDR3 in DNA: TGTGCCAGTAGTAGTCTAGCGGGAGAGAACACCGGGGAGCTGTTTTTT.

V is TRBV29-1 and J is TRBJ2-3; weak D call: TRBD1 (6 bases). The V and J ends lost 4 bases and 0 bases respectively, with 11 bases between them. The CDR3 extends over 14 amino acids. Germline V gene sequence: CDR1 SQVTM, CDR2 ANQGSEA. Written as DNA, the CDR3 is TGCAGCGTTGTACGGGACACCAGCACAGATACGCAGTATTTT. This sequence encodes CSVVRDTSTDTQYF.

This clone was counted ten times or more. The V call is TRBV7-7, the J call TRBJ1-1; D not resolved. CDR1 and CDR2 (germline): SSHAT, FNYEAQ (reference sequence). The CDR3 is 13 amino acids. V shed 6 bases and J shed 0 bases, with 8 bases lying between them. The CDR3 reads CASSPLMNTEAFF. CDR3 coding DNA: TGTGCCAGCAGTCCCCTTATGAACACTGAAGCTTTCTTT.

The chain employs TRBV11-2 and TRBJ2-1, with unresolved D. Trimming pared 4 bases from V and 7 bases from J, leaving 14 bases between. This CDR3 is 14 amino acids long. Germline-derived CDR1 and CDR2 are SGHAT and FQNNGV. CDR3: CASSWVLTDNEQFF. CDR3 nucleotide sequence: TGTGCCAGCAGCTGGGTTTTAACGGATAATGAGCAGTTCTTC.

This clone showed up just a few times. The V call is TRBV5-1, the J call TRBJ1-1; 9 nucleotides match TRBD1. The germline gives CDR1 SGHRS, CDR2 YFSETQ. CDR3 length equals 15 residues. The V segment lost 1 base and the J segment 6 bases; nucleotides outside the gene matches: 7. CDR3 in amino acids: CASSLRDREGAEAFF. CDR3 DNA: TGCGCCAGCAGCTTGAGGGACAGGGAAGGTGCTGAAGCTTTCTTT.

Only one count was recorded for this clone. This chain links TRBV2 with TRBJ2-5, with D perhaps matching TRBD2 (6 bases). Germline V gives CDR1 SNHLY, CDR2 FYNNEI. V was clipped by 6 bases and J by 1 base, with 6 bases between them. The CDR3 loop spans 12 amino acids. For the CDR3, the DNA is TGTGCCAGCAGCGGGAGCCAAGAGACCCAGTACTTC. It yields the protein CASSGSQETQYF.

The chain links TRBV6-5 to TRBJ2-7, with D possibly being TRBD1 or TRBD2 (6 bases each). The CDR3 runs to 13 residues. Germline assignment: CDR1 MNHEY and CDR2 SVGAGI. Trimming shortened V by 4 bases and J by 3 bases, and 10 bases separated the two germline ends. The DNA for the CDR3 is TGTGCCAGCAGTTTTGGGGGGCGCTACGAGCAGTACTTC. Encoded protein: CASSFGGRYEQYF.

This sequence joins TRBV5-6 and TRBJ2-1; unclear D gene. V was shortened by 0 bases and J by 3 bases, with 7 bases between the two germline ends. CDR1 is SGHDT, CDR2 YYEEEE, per germline. This CDR3 has 14 amino acids. CDR3 loop: CASSLGEGYNEQFF. Written as DNA, the CDR3 is TGTGCCAGCAGCTTGGGGGAAGGCTACAATGAGCAGTTCTTC.

The chain is built from TRBV6-1 and TRBJ1-5; TRBD1 is a possible D gene (6 bases). V was pared by 7 bases and J by 7 bases, with 11 bases between. Germline V gives CDR1 MNHNS, CDR2 SASEGT. CDR3 size: 12 residues. CDR3 coding DNA: TGTGCCAGCACCTCAGGGGACCAGCCCCAGCATTTT. Encoded protein: CASTSGDQPQHF.

V usage is TRBV6-5 and J usage is TRBJ2-5; D gene uncertain. The J call may be faulty, since TRBJ2-7 better matches the DNA end. The CDR3 contains 16 residues. Germline CDR1 is MNHEY and CDR2 is SVGAGI. Here the CDR3 DNA reads TGTGCCAGCAGTTACTCCAGATCCGTAGGAAACTACGAGCAGTACTTC. Translating it yields CASSYSRSVGNYEQYF.

This chain uses TRBV7-2 with TRBJ1-1; D is perhaps TRBD1 (5 bases). Trimming took off 5 bases at V and 3 bases at J, with 10 bases between the two ends. Germline CDR1 is SGHTA and CDR2 is FQGNSA. The CDR3 is made up of 13 amino acids. This CDR3 is CASSQDRYTEAFF. DNA of the CDR3: TGTGCCAGCAGCCAAGACAGATACACTGAAGCTTTCTTT.

The V gene is TRBV18, the J gene TRBJ2-7, with 7 bases aligning to TRBD1. The V segment lost 1 base and the J segment 0 bases; nucleotides outside the gene matches: 6. CDR1 and CDR2 (germline): KGHSH, LQKENI. The CDR3 length is 16 residues. The CDR3 region is CASSPQGAIHSYEQYF. The DNA for the CDR3 is TGTGCCAGCTCACCACAGGGGGCAATCCACTCCTACGAGCAGTACTTC.

This clone was counted between two and nine times. The V call is TRBV11-2, the J call TRBJ2-5; D is unresolved. Trimming took off 1 base at V and 5 bases at J, with 11 bases between the two ends. Germline-derived CDR1 and CDR2 are SGHAT and FQNNGV. The CDR3 length is 14 residues. This CDR3 is CASSLVLGPETQYF. CDR3 nucleotides: TGTGCCAGCAGCTTAGTCCTGGGCCCGGAGACCCAGTACTTC.

The sample holds many counts of this clone. This chain uses TRBV5-8 with TRBJ1-5; the D is unclear. The length of the CDR3 is 15 residues. The germline V gene encodes CDR1 SGHTS and CDR2 YDEGEE. V was cut by 0 bases and J by 4 bases, with 11 bases left in between. CDR3 nucleotide sequence: TGTGCCAGCAGCTTGGGTCAGACGCTGAATCAGCCCCAGCATTTT. The encoded protein is CASSLGQTLNQPQHF.

V gene TRBV5-1 combines with J gene TRBJ2-7; 10 positions match TRBD2. V shed 0 bases and J 4 bases; nucleotides not matched to a gene: 4. Germline CDR1 is SGHRS and CDR2 is YFSETQ. The CDR3 totals 15 residues. CDR3: CASSLESSGSYEQYF. The DNA of the CDR3 is TGCGCCAGCAGCTTGGAGTCTAGCGGGAGTTACGAGCAGTACTTC.

This chain connects TRBV5-1 to TRBJ2-7, with D perhaps TRBD2 (6 bases). CDR1 and CDR2 from the germline V gene are SGHRS and YFSETQ. The CDR3 totals 14 residues. Trimming took 0 bases from V and 3 from J, leaving 10 bases between them. DNA of the CDR3: TGCGCCAGCAGCTTGGAGGTGACTAGCTACGAGCAGTACTTC. It translates to CASSLEVTSYEQYF.

The chain has TRBV5-1 and TRBJ1-1; possible D gene TRBD1, 6 bases. CDR1 is SGHRS, CDR2 YFSETQ, per germline. Between the trimmed V and J ends, which lost 0 bases and 2 bases, there was a span of 11 bases. There are 15 residues in the CDR3. CDR3 DNA sequence: TGCGCCAGCAGCTTGGCCGGGGGGCTAAACACTGAAGCTTTCTTT. As protein: CASSLAGGLNTEAFF.